The rows below give T cell receptor beta chains drawn from one sample of a study of CD8 T cells in Susac syndrome. TCRdb reprocessed the immunoSEQ multiplex PCR reads with MiXCR, giving one entry per CDR3 protein. The data show some 150,000 distinct CDR3 sequences, over 85% seen once. The sequencing sample was made of CD8+ T cells from PBMCs. These receptors all come from a human donor with multiple sclerosis. The CDR3 runs from the conserved cysteine through the conserved F or W. The order of the fields is CDR3 length, clone size, J gene, V gene, D gene, CDR3 protein, CDR3 DNA. A D gene is named only where the DNA matches it firmly. Rows may omit the clone size; those that give it use once, few, many or a size class.

13 | . | TRBJ2-7 | TRBV19 | . | CASSVKERYEQYF | TGTGCCAGTAGTGTAAAGGAAAGGTACGAGCAGTACTTC
13 | . | TRBJ1-1 | TRBV5-4 | TRBD1 | CASSVGQIAEAFF | TGTGCCAGCAGCGTGGGACAGATAGCTGAAGCTTTCTTT
15 | once | TRBJ2-1 | TRBV9 | . | CASSVGGGPYGEQFF | TGTGCCAGCAGCGTAGGAGGAGGGCCCTACGGTGAGCAGTTCTTC
14 | . | TRBJ1-1 | TRBV10-2 | . | CASRMGRGIDEAFF | TGCGCCAGCAGAATGGGGAGGGGGATTGATGAAGCTTTCTTT
12 | few | TRBJ2-1 | TRBV6-6 | . | CASIGTYNEQFF | TGTGCCAGCATTGGGACTTACAATGAGCAGTTCTTC
13 | once | TRBJ1-1 | TRBV7-9 | . | CASSFYQDPEAFF | TGTGCCAGCAGCTTTTATCAGGACCCTGAAGCTTTCTTT
13 | . | TRBJ2-3 | TRBV12-3/TRBV12-4 | TRBD2 | CATGGGGTDTQYF | TGTGCCACCGGCGGGGGAGGCACAGATACGCAGTATTTT
12 | . | TRBJ1-1 | TRBV19 | . | CASSPTGTEAFF | TGTGCCAGTAGTCCCACAGGGACTGAAGCTTTCTTT
13 | . | TRBJ1-2 | TRBV9 | TRBD1 | CASTAGQPYGYTF | TGTGCCAGCACCGCGGGACAGCCCTATGGCTACACCTTC
15 | . | TRBJ2-3 | TRBV2 | TRBD1 | CASRANRGGTDTQYF | TGTGCCAGCAGGGCCAACAGGGGAGGCACAGATACGCAGTATTTT
15 | . | TRBJ2-5 | TRBV7-2 | TRBD2 | CASTLAGGLLETQYF | TGTGCCAGCACTCTAGCGGGGGGGCTTCTAGAGACCCAGTACTTC
15 | . | TRBJ2-5 | TRBV24-1 | TRBD1 | CATSDIRGRRETQYF | TGTGCCACCAGTGACATCAGGGGGCGCCGAGAGACCCAGTACTTC
13 | . | TRBJ2-5 | TRBV29-1 | . | CSVGLSAQETQYF | TGCAGCGTTGGCCTATCCGCGCAAGAGACCCAGTACTTC
14 | . | TRBJ2-1 | TRBV28 | . | CASREVGEYNEQFF | TGTGCCAGCAGGGAAGTGGGAGAATACAATGAGCAGTTCTTC
14 | few | TRBJ2-3 | TRBV13 | TRBD1 | CASSLRTGTDTQYF | TGTGCCAGCAGCTTACGGACAGGGACAGATACGCAGTATTTT
16 | . | TRBJ2-1 | TRBV20-1 | TRBD1 | CSARDRRGTGNDEQFF | TGCAGTGCTAGAGATCGAAGGGGGACAGGGAACGATGAGCAGTTCTTC